The 11 T cell receptor beta chains reported below all come from one sample, sequenced in a study of CD8+ T cells in alopecia areata. Extraction and reverse transcription of RNA yielded cDNA as the sequencing template. Here immunoSEQ multiplex PCR was the method, and the copy in TCRdb shows in-frame clones only, minus some. The sample lists some 210,000 clones, about 53% occurring once. The sequenced sample was CD4+ T cells sorted from blood, obtained at week 0. The receptors originated from a human donor with alopecia areata.

This clone showed up just once. This chain uses TRBV14 with TRBJ2-7, with no clear D. Germline lookup yields CDR1 SGHDN and CDR2 FVKESK. Trimming took 1 base from V and 4 from J, leaving 11 bases between them. This CDR3 is 14 amino acids long. CDR3 bases: TGTGCCAGCAGCCAAGGACTGTCTCGGTACGAGCAGTACTTC. Translating gives CASSQGLSRYEQYF. The full variable domain, with the rest looked up from reference TRBV14 and TRBJ2-7, is EAGVTQFPSHSVIEKGQTVTLRCDPISGHDNLYWYRRVMGKEIKFLLHFVKESKQDESGMPNNRFLAERTGGTYSTLKVQPAELEDSGVYFCASSQGLSRYEQYFGPGTRLTVT.

The chain uses TRBV6-5 and TRBJ1-6; unclear D gene. The germline CDR1 and CDR2 sequences are MNHEY and SVGAGI. V shed 8 bases and J shed 2 bases, with 13 bases lying between them. The CDR3 has 15 residues. The CDR3, as DNA: TGTGCCAGCGGGGAGGATGGCCCCTATAATTCACCCCTCCACTTT. Translated: CASGEDGPYNSPLHF.

This clone was detected only a few times. CDR3 loop: CASKSDRGHGEQFF. The CDR3 DNA is TGTGCCAGTAAGTCGGACAGGGGGCATGGTGAGCAGTTCTTC. The chain combines TRBV19 with TRBJ2-1, with 11 bases identical to TRBD1. Germline CDR1 is LNHDA and CDR2 is SQIVND (reference sequence). J was trimmed by 9 bases and V by 7 bases; bases with no gene match: 8. The CDR3 contains 14 residues.

This clone was picked up a small number of times. The chain uses TRBV29-1 and TRBJ2-1; 11 nucleotides agree with TRBD2. Looked up from germline, CDR1 is SQVTM and CDR2 is ANQGSEA. V lost 5 bases and J lost 9; bases outside the gene matches: 12. CDR3 length: 15 residues. CDR3 loop: CSVSPTSGNQREQFF. The CDR3 coding sequence is TGCAGCGTTTCCCCGACTAGCGGGAATCAGCGTGAGCAGTTCTTC.

Regarding this clone: Other DNA sequences of this sample code for an identical CDR3. The chain recombines TRBV5-1 with TRBJ2-3; 8 bases are shared with TRBD2. This CDR3 contains 14 residues. V lost 4 bases to trimming and J lost 6 bases; unmatched junction nucleotides: 7. Germline lookup yields CDR1 SGHRS and CDR2 YFSETQ. CDR3 region: CASSPGTSGDTQYF. The CDR3 DNA sequence: TGCGCCAGCAGCCCCGGGACTAGTGGGGATACGCAGTATTTT.

V and J are TRBV11-2 and TRBJ2-2; D call uncertain. The germline V gene has CDR1 SGHAT and CDR2 FQNNGV. Trimming stripped 3 bases from V and 6 bases from J, with 8 bases between. This CDR3 has 13 residues. CDR3 DNA sequence: TGTGCCAGCAGCTTTTCTTGGTCCGGGGAGCTGTTTTTT. Its translation: CASSFSWSGELFF.

On this clone itself: The identical CDR3 is also encoded by other nucleotide sequences in the sample. V is TRBV29-1 and J is TRBJ2-7; D gene unclear. There are 11 residues in the CDR3. The V and J ends lost 4 bases and 0 bases respectively, with 4 bases between them. Germline V lookup: CDR1 SQVTM, CDR2 ANQGSEA. The CDR3: CSVGDSYEQYF. CDR3 nucleotide sequence: TGCAGCGTTGGAGACTCCTACGAGCAGTACTTC.

J is TRBJ2-1 and V is TRBV18; TRBD1 might be the D (5 bases). The CDR3 is 14 amino acids. Trimming stripped 2 bases from V and 1 base from J, with 6 bases between. Looked up from germline, CDR1 is KGHSH and CDR2 is LQKENI. The CDR3 sequence is CASSPGASYNEQFF. For the CDR3, the DNA is TGTGCCAGCTCACCAGGGGCTTCCTACAATGAGCAGTTCTTC.

V and J are TRBV7-2 and TRBJ2-3, with 11 positions matching TRBD2. The CDR3 runs 18 residues. J lost 6 bases, V lost 1 base, and 12 bases had no gene match. Germline CDR1 and CDR2: SGHTA and FQGNSA. Written as DNA, the CDR3 is TGTGCCAGCAGCTTAGGGGTCACTAGCGGGGGTAGAGGGGATACGCAGTATTTT. Protein: CASSLGVTSGGRGDTQYF.

The CDR3 DNA is TGTGCCTGGAGTGTACGGTCGTACTACGAGCAGTACTTC. Translating gives CAWSVRSYYEQYF. The chain uses TRBV30 and TRBJ2-7, with unresolved D. Per germline, CDR1 GTSNPN and CDR2 SVGIG (reference sequence). This CDR3 is built from 13 residues. The V end was cut by 0 bases, the J end by 3 bases, with 9 bases between.

The chain carries TRBV30 and TRBJ2-1, with 13 bases that match TRBD2. The CDR3 is 14 amino acids. CDR1 is GTSNPN, CDR2 SVGIG, per germline (reference sequence). Losses at the gene ends were 5 bases for V and 6 bases for J; bases not matched to a gene: 4. This chain's CDR3 is CAWLTSGRANEQFF. Written as DNA, the CDR3 is TGTGCCTGGCTTACTAGCGGGAGGGCCAATGAGCAGTTCTTC.